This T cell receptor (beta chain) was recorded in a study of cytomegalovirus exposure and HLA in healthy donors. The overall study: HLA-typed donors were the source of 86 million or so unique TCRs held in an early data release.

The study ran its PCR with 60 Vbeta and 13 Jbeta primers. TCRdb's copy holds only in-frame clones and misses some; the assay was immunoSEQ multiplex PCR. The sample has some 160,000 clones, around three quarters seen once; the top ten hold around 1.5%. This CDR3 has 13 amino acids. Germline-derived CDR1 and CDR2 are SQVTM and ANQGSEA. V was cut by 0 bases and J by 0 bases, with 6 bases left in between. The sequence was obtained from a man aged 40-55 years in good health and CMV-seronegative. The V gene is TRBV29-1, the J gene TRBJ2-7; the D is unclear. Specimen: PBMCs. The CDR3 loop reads CSVEENSSYEQYF. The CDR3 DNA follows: TGCAGCGTTGAAGAAAACAGCTCCTACGAGCAGTACTTC.